The T cell receptor beta chain under discussion was sequenced for a study of blood T cell repertoires in COVID-19. At the level of the study: Spain, Italy and the United States supplied samples that represented acute and convalescent COVID-19. In each case, the material was cDNA or gDNA derived from T cells, B-cell-depleted T cells, or PBMCs.

Seattle-derived patients entered the study during active infection and were followed longitudinally. In the study's own analysis: Estimation of nucleated cell counts was performed using reference gene primer amplification. Sequencing was performed with immunoSEQ multiplex PCR; in TCRdb, only in-frame clones are kept and a portion is missing. Clonal size and the V and J genes are those of that table, whereas D and trimming came from the DNA. The table includes about 430,000 clones, roughly 90% detected once. CDR1 and CDR2 (germline): LNHDA, SQIVND (reference sequence). J lost 2 bases, V lost 5 bases, and 4 bases had no gene match. The length of the CDR3 is 14 residues.

The rearrangement links TRBV19 to TRBJ2-3; 7 positions match TRBD2. The sample was peripheral blood. The sequence came from a man younger than 30 with COVID-19, enrolled during active disease. The CDR3 nucleotides read TGTGCCAGTAGTGAGCGGGGAACCACAGATACGCAGTATTTT. Protein sequence: CASSERGTTDTQYF.